This T cell receptor (beta chain) was sequenced for a study of shared clonotypes between healthy human individuals. Notes on the study in general: Larger estimated richness was generally recorded for naive subsets relative to memory subsets.

The split of CD4+ cells yielded CD45RA+ naive and CD45RA-negative memory subsets. Germline V gives CDR1 MGHRA, CDR2 YSYEKL. This CDR3 region has 13 residues. Trimming removed 1 base at V and 5 bases at J, with 8 bases between. Sorted-subset replicate PCRs used about 200 ng of genomic DNA. This amount corresponded to tens of thousands of T cell genomes. The method was immunoSEQ multiplex PCR; TCRdb's version includes in-frame clones alone and lacks a portion of them. The sample contains some 2,400,000 clones, about 94% of which appear only once. On this clone itself: Its matching antigen is unknown. The identical CDR3 is also encoded by other nucleotide sequences in the sample.

The clonotype comes from a man between 18 and 29 years old in good health. What was sequenced was naive CD4+ T cells sorted from blood. Regarding subset: CD45RA+ positively selected. This rearrangement joins TRBV4-1 to TRBJ1-2, with D hard to call. CDR3 DNA sequence: TGCGCCAGCAGCCAAGTGTTGGGGTATGGCTACACCTTC. Protein product: CASSQVLGYGYTF.